These T cell receptor beta chains were read from a single sample in a study of T cell responses to AZD1222 COVID-19 vaccine. Here immunoSEQ multiplex PCR was the method, and the copy in TCRdb shows in-frame clones only, minus some. Among approximately 100,000 clones listed, more than 75% were seen once. The specimen comprised peripheral blood, sampled 28 days after the second AZD1222 dose. Receptors originate from an adult who received the AZD1222 COVID-19 vaccine. The CDR3 runs from the conserved cysteine through the conserved F or W. Where a row states a size, it is once, few, many or the class of an expanded clone; other rows omit it.

j_gene | abundance | v_gene | CDR3aa
TRBJ2-1 | . | TRBV11-2 | CASRLALYNEQFF
TRBJ1-2 | . | TRBV6-2/TRBV6-3 | CASSRTGGYGYTF
TRBJ2-2 | . | TRBV3-1/TRBV3-2 | CASSQEGGVTGELFF
TRBJ1-6 | . | TRBV19 | CASSVTRAGSNSPLHF
TRBJ2-7 | . | TRBV2 | CASRVSGGNGNEQYF
TRBJ2-7 | . | TRBV5-5 | CASSGYYEQYF
TRBJ2-7 | . | TRBV9 | CASSPAGPYEQYF
TRBJ1-6 | . | TRBV27 | CASSLSRQGSPLHF
TRBJ1-2 | . | TRBV7-6 | CASSLGMGTGRGYTF
TRBJ2-7 | . | TRBV5-1 | CASSNRASYEQYF
TRBJ1-4 | . | TRBV11-2 | CASSLDRGEGEKLFF
TRBJ2-1 | . | TRBV7-8 | CASSFSTGTNEQFF
TRBJ2-7 | . | TRBV29-1 | CSVEDQGGYEQYF
TRBJ1-5 | . | TRBV29-1 | CSVGGQPNQPQHF
TRBJ2-3 | . | TRBV3-1/TRBV3-2 | CASSPPGTDTQYF
TRBJ1-5 | . | TRBV4-3 | CASSQEKGYQPQHF
TRBJ2-1 | . | TRBV9 | CASSVAVGTSGKNEQFF
TRBJ1-2 | . | TRBV4-3 | CASSQREPGTGDYGYTF
TRBJ1-6 | . | TRBV11-2 | CASSLEAGVSYSPLHF
TRBJ2-2 | once | TRBV7-3 | CASSEGLAGGETGELFF
TRBJ1-5 | . | TRBV19 | CASRDPNRPQHF
TRBJ1-6 | once | TRBV7-3 | CASSSRSGSNSPLHF
TRBJ1-5 | few | TRBV20-1 | CSASPGSPQAQPQHF
TRBJ2-7 | . | TRBV7-2 | CASRNLGGAGEQYF
TRBJ2-7 | . | TRBV5-6 | CASRTGEVGEQYF
TRBJ1-2 | once | TRBV9 | CASSVKPAANYGYTF
TRBJ2-3 | . | TRBV3-1/TRBV3-2 | CASSQDGGQGPLGGTDTQYF
TRBJ1-5 | once | TRBV19 | CASSMLGGSNQPQHF
TRBJ2-3 | . | TRBV1 | CTSSQDEGKPSGMNTDTQYF
TRBJ1-1 | . | TRBV30 | CAWSSGGHLNTEAFF
TRBJ2-1 | few | TRBV5-1 | CASSLAQVHNEQFF
TRBJ1-4 | . | TRBV5-1 | CASSLYMGTNEKLFF
TRBJ2-2 | . | TRBV30 | CAWSGIWGPSGSFAGELFF
TRBJ1-2 | few | TRBV30 | CAWSVAAGALYGYTF
TRBJ1-4 | . | TRBV14 | CASSDSRGGNEKLFF
TRBJ2-1 | . | TRBV2 | CASGLLSGTSPEQFF
TRBJ1-3 | . | TRBV27 | CAGGNTIYF
TRBJ2-2 | . | TRBV30 | CAWRRPHYTGELFF
TRBJ1-5 | few | TRBV4-3 | CASSQEMRQPQHF
TRBJ2-3 | once | TRBV14 | CASSQPRGLRAQYF
TRBJ2-7 | . | TRBV19 | CASSWGLRTGYEQYF
TRBJ2-5 | . | TRBV6-6 | CASSSSRPQETQYF
TRBJ2-6 | . | TRBV4-1 | CASSPRGGGISGANVLTF
TRBJ1-1 | . | TRBV7-9 | CASSPGRLNTEAFF
TRBJ2-3 | . | TRBV6-4 | CASSEREATDTQYF
TRBJ1-4 | once | TRBV6-1 | CASSEGTSSEKLFF
TRBJ1-6 | . | TRBV6-5 | CASSYSGRASSPLHF